The clone carrying this T cell receptor (beta chain) was recorded a few times. Its antigen is unknown. Regarding treatment: roughly nine-day PBMC culture with coronavirus spike peptide pools or control peptides (ViraFEST assay). An Oncomine TCR Beta short-read assay was used to sequence the DNA from cultured CD4+ T cells. DNA came from CD4+ T cells after culture. TCRdb itself ran the PCR reads through MiXCR, one entry per CDR3 protein. This table has 3,800 or so distinct CDR3 sequences, about a fifth appearing once. This record belongs to a study of vaccination and CD4 T cells after COVID-19. Study in general: Stimulation used overlapping spike peptides from SARS-CoV-2, HCoV-NL63, HCoV-OC43 and HCoV-229E.

V lost 0 bases and J lost 2, with 7 bases in between. This CDR3 is built from 14 residues. Germline V gene data show CDR1 as SGHRS and CDR2 as YFSETQ. This TCR came from a human donor who had recovered from COVID-19. V usage is TRBV5-1 and J usage is TRBJ2-3; D not certain. The specimen sequenced was CD4+ T cells from blood, cultured in vitro. The DNA of the CDR3 is TGCGCCAGCAGCTTGGTTGGATTCACAGATACGCAGTATTTT. Its protein is CASSLVGFTDTQYF. Variable domain in full (rest from reference TRBV5-1 and TRBJ2-3): KAGVTQTPRYLIKTRGQQVTLSCSPISGHRSVSWYQQTPGQGLQFLFEYFSETQRNKGNFPGRFSGRQFSNSRSEMNVSTLELGDSALYLCASSLVGFTDTQYFGPGTRLTVL.